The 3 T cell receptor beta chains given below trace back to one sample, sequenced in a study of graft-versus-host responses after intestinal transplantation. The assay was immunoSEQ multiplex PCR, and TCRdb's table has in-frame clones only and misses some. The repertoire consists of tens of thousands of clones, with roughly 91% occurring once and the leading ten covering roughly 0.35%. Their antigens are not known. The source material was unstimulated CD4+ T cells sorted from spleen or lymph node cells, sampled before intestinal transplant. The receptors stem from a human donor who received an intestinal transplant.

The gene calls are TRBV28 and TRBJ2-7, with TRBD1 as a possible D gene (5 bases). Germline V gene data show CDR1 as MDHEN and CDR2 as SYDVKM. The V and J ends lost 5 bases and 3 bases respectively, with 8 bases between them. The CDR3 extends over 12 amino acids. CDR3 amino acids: CASSRQYYEQYF. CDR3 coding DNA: TGTGCCAGCAGTAGACAGTACTACGAGCAGTACTTC.

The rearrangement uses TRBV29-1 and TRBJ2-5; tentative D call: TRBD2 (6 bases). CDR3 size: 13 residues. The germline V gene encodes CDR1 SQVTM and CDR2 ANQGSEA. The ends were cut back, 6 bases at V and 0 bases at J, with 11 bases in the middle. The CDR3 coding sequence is TGCAGCGTAGCTAGCGCCTACCAAGAGACCCAGTACTTC. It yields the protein CSVASAYQETQYF.

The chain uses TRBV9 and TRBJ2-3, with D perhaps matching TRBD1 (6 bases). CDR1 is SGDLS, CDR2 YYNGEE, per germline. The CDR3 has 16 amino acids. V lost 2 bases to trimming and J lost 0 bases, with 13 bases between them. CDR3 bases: TGTGCCAGCAGCGTTTTCGCAGGGGTCAGCACAGATACGCAGTATTTT. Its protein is CASSVFAGVSTDTQYF. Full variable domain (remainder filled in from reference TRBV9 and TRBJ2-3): DSGVTQTPKHLITATGQRVTLRCSPRSGDLSVYWYQQSLDQGLQFLIQYYNGEERAKGNILERFSAQQFPDLHSELNLSSLELGDSALYFCASSVFAGVSTDTQYFGPGTRLTVL.